The rows below give T cell receptor beta chains drawn from one sample of a study of identical twins. TCRdb passed the 5' RACE reads through MiXCR, listing each CDR3 protein once. The sample carries approximately 500,000 distinct CDR3 sequences, around 15% recorded once. These same records also appear under a second study, on yellow fever vaccine responses in identical twins.

The sample consisted of CD4+ T cells sorted from blood. The receptors derive from a woman aged 18-29 years in good health. Each CDR3 is given with its conserved first and last residue. D genes are given only for firm matches. Clone size appears in some rows only: once, few, many, or a class for an expanded clone.

TRBD2,NA,TRBV20-1,TRBJ2-3,CSAKLAGSTDTQYF,TGCAGTGCTAAACTAGCGGGGAGCACAGATACGCAGTATTTT
NA,NA,TRBV3-1,TRBJ2-7,CASSQEVGPAYEQYF,TGTGCCAGCAGCCAAGAAGTGGGACCCGCCTACGAGCAGTACTTC
NA,few,TRBV11-2,TRBJ2-1,CASSRLDNEQFF,TGTGCCAGCAGCCGATTGGATAATGAGCAGTTCTTC
NA,NA,TRBV21-1,TRBJ2-2,CASSRTGVAGELFF,TGTGCCAGCAGCAGAACAGGGGTGGCCGGGGAGCTGTTTTTT
NA,NA,TRBV7-8,TRBJ1-3,CASSLEQGSGNTIYF,TGTGCCAGCAGCTTAGAGCAGGGTTCAGGAAACACCATATATTTT
TRBD1,few,TRBV2,TRBJ2-2,CASSAGQGGPGELFF,TGTGCCAGCAGTGCCGGACAGGGAGGCCCCGGGGAGCTGTTTTTT
NA,few,TRBV10-3,TRBJ1-2,CAISEGSWTVNYGYTF,TGTGCCATCAGTGAGGGGTCGTGGACAGTCAATTATGGCTACACCTTC
NA,few,TRBV12-3/TRBV12-4,TRBJ2-2,CASSLRGEEGGELFF,TGTGCCAGCAGTTTAAGGGGGGAAGAGGGCGGGGAGCTGTTTTTT
TRBD1,many,TRBV6-1,TRBJ1-6,CASTKGQETNSPLHF,TGTGCCAGCACCAAGGGACAGGAGACCAATTCACCCCTCCACTTT
NA,few,TRBV28,TRBJ2-7,CASSPPDSPSPQYF,TGTGCCAGCAGTCCTCCCGACAGTCCCTCACCACAGTACTTC
TRBD1,few,TRBV20-1,TRBJ2-1,CSARDQEGTGSYNEQFF,TGCAGTGCTAGAGATCAGGAGGGGACAGGGTCCTACAATGAGCAGTTCTTC
TRBD1,few,TRBV5-1,TRBJ1-6,CASSPGQARNSPLHF,TGCGCCAGCAGCCCGGGACAGGCCCGTAATTCACCCCTCCACTTT